The 7 T cell receptor beta chains presented below share a single source sample, sequenced in a study of T cell responses to AZD1222 COVID-19 vaccine. The assay was immunoSEQ multiplex PCR, and TCRdb's table has in-frame clones only and misses some. The sample lists roughly 100,000 clones; 86% were seen once. The sample here was peripheral blood, taken on day 0 of AZD1222 vaccination. The receptors come from an adult in good health.

The CDR3 sequence is CASSSTGRRSGNTIYF. In nucleotides, the CDR3 is TGTGCCAGCAGCTCCACCGGCAGGCGATCAGGAAACACCATATATTTT. The chain carries TRBV5-6 and TRBJ1-3; D not resolved. Trimming shortened V by 3 bases and J by 4 bases, and 17 bases separated the two germline ends. The CDR3 has 16 amino acids. CDR1 is SGHDT and CDR2 is YYEEEE in the germline V gene.

In this sample, this clone turned up a few times. The rearrangement uses TRBV5-1 and TRBJ1-1; D unclear. The CDR3 totals 13 residues. Trimming shortened V by 0 bases and J by 4 bases, and 7 bases separated the two germline ends. The germline CDR1 and CDR2 sequences are SGHRS and YFSETQ. The CDR3: CASSLGGSTEAFF. CDR3 in DNA: TGCGCCAGCAGCTTGGGAGGGAGCACTGAAGCTTTCTTT.

The chain joins TRBV29-1 to TRBJ2-3; 8 bases map to TRBD1. V gave up 1 base and J gave up 3 bases; unmatched junction bases: 3. The CDR3 runs to 14 residues. Looked up from germline, CDR1 is SQVTM and CDR2 is ANQGSEA. For the CDR3, the DNA is TGCAGCGTTGAAGCAGGGGGCGGGACAGATACGCAGTATTTT. Amino acid sequence: CSVEAGGGTDTQYF.

This chain links TRBV7-2 with TRBJ1-5; the D is unclear. The CDR3 spans 15 residues. Germline V gene sequence: CDR1 SGHTA, CDR2 FQGNSA. V was trimmed by 4 bases and J by 2 bases, leaving 12 bases between them. CDR3 sequence (DNA): TGTGCCAGCAGCTCTATCGCCGTCGGCAATCAGCCCCAGCATTTT. Translating gives CASSSIAVGNQPQHF.

The V call is TRBV5-4, the J call TRBJ2-5; the match to TRBD2 covers 8 bases. Germline loops: CDR1 SGHNT, CDR2 YYREEE (reference sequence). CDR3 length: 15 residues. Trimming cost V 1 base and J 4 bases; bases outside gene matches: 6. CDR3 sequence: CASSLPGGTGETQYF. The CDR3 bases are TGTGCCAGCAGCTTGCCGGGAGGGACCGGAGAGACCCAGTACTTC.

This rearrangement joins TRBV4-1 to TRBJ1-2, with 7 bases that match TRBD1. CDR1 is MGHRA and CDR2 is YSYEKL in the germline V gene. This CDR3 comprises 15 residues. Trimming removed 0 bases from V and 4 bases from J; junction bases left unmatched: 5. CDR3 nucleotides: TGCGCCAGCAGCCAAGATTTTACAGGGGCCTATGGCTACACCTTC. Residues: CASSQDFTGAYGYTF.

Only one count was recorded for this clone. This chain links TRBV27 with TRBJ1-2; tentatively, D is TRBD1 (6 bases). Germline CDR1 is MNHEY and CDR2 is SMNVEV (reference sequence). This CDR3 spans 12 amino acids. The germline V and J ends were trimmed by 5 bases and 6 bases, with 10 bases remaining between them. CDR3 residues: CASSTQGDGYTF. The CDR3 DNA follows: TGTGCCAGCAGTACACAGGGTGATGGCTACACCTTC.